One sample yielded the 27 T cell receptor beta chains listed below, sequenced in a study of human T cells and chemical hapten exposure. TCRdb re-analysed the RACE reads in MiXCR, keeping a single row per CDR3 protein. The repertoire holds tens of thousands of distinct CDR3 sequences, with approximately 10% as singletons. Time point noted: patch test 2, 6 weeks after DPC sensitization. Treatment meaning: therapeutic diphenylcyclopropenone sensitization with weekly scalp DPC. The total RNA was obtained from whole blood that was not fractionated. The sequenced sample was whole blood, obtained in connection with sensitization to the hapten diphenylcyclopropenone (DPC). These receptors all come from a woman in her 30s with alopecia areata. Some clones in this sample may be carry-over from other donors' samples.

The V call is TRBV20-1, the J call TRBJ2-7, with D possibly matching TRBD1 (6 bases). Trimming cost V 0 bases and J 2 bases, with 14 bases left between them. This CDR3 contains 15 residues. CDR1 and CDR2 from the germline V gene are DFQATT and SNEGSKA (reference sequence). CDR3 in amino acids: CSARDGGLKTYEQYF. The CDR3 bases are TGCAGTGCTAGAGATGGGGGCCTTAAAACCTACGAGCAGTACTTC.

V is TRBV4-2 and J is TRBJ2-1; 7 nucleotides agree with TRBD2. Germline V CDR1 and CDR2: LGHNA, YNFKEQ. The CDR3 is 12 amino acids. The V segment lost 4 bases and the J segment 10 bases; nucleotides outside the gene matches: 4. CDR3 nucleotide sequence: TGTGCCAGCAGCCTACGAGCGGGGGAGCAGTTCTTC. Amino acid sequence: CASSLRAGEQFF.

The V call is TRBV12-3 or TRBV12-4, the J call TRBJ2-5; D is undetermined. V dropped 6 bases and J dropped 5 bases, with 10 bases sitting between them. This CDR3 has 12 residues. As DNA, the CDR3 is TGTGCCAGCAGCGGTGGCGTTGAGACCCAGTACTTC. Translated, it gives CASSGGVETQYF.

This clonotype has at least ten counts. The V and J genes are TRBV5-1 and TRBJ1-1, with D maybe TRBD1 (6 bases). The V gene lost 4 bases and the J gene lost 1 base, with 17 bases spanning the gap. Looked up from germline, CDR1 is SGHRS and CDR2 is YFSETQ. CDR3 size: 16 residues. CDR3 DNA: TGCGCCAGCAGCCTCATCGTCACAGGGCCGAACACTGAAGCTTTCTTT. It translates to CASSLIVTGPNTEAFF.

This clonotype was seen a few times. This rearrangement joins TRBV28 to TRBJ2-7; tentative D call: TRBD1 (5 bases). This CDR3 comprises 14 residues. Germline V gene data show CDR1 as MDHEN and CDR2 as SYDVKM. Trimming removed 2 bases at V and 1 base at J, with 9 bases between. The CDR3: CASSLAQGSYEQYF. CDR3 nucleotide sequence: TGTGCCAGCAGTTTAGCCCAGGGTTCCTACGAGCAGTACTTC.

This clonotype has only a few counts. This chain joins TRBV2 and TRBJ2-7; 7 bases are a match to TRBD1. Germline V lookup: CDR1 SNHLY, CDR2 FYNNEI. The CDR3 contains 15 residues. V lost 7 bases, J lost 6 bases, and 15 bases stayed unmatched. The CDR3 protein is CASNPPPGTAVEQYF. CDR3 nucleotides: TGTGCCAGCAATCCACCTCCCGGGACAGCTGTCGAGCAGTACTTC.

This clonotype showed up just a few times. The CDR3: CASSITGTGRKNIQYF. The CDR3 coding sequence is TGTGCCAGCAGTATCACCGGGACAGGGCGGAAAAACATTCAGTACTTC. This chain connects TRBV28 to TRBJ2-4; 9 bases agree with TRBD1. Per the germline V gene, CDR1 is MDHEN and CDR2 is SYDVKM. With V trimmed by 5 bases and J by 4 bases, 9 bases remained unmatched. The CDR3 spans 16 residues.

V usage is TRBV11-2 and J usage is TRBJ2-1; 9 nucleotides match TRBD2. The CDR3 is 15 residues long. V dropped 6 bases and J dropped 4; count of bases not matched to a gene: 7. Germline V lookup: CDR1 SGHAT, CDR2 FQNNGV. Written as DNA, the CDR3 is TGTGCCAGCAGAACCGCGGGGGGGCCTTACAATGAGCAGTTCTTC. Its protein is CASRTAGGPYNEQFF.

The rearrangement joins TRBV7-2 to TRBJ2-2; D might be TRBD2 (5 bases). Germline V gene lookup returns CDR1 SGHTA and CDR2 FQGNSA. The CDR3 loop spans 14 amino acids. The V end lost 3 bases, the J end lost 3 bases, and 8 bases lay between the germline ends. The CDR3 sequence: CASSFGGYTGELFF. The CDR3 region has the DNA TGTGCCAGCAGCTTCGGCGGGTACACCGGGGAGCTGTTTTTT.

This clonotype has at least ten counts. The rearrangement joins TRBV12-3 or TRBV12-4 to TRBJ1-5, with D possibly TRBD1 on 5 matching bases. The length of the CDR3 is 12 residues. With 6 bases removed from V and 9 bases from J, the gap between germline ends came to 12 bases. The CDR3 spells CASSPTVLPQHF. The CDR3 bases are TGTGCCAGCAGCCCGACAGTTCTGCCCCAGCATTTT.

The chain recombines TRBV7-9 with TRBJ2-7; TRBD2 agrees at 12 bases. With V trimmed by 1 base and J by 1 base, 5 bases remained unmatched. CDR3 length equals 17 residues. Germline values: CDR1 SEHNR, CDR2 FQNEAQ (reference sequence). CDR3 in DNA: TGTGCCAGCAGCTTAGTCGGAGGACTAGCGGGGTCCTACGAGCAGTACTTC. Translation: CASSLVGGLAGSYEQYF.

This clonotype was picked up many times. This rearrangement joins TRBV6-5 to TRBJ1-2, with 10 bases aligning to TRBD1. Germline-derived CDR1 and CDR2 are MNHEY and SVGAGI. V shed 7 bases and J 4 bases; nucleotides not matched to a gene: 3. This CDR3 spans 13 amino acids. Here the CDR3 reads CASMGTGAYGYTF. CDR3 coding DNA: TGTGCCAGCATGGGGACAGGGGCCTATGGCTACACCTTC.

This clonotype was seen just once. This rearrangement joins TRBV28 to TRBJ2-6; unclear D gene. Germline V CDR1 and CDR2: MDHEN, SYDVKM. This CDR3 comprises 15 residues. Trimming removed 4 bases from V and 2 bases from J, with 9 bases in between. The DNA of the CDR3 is TGTGCCAGCAGTTCCCCCTCCCCTGGGGCCAACGTCCTGACTTTC. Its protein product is CASSSPSPGANVLTF. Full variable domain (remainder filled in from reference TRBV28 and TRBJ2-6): DVKVTQSSRYLVKRTGEKVFLECVQDMDHENMFWYRQDPGLGLRLIYFSYDVKMKEKGDIPEGYSVSREKKERFSLILESASTNQTSMYLCASSSPSPGANVLTFGAGSRLTVL.

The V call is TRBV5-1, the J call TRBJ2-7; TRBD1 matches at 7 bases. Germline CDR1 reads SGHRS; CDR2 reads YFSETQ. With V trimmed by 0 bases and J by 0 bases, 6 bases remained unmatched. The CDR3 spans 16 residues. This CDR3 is CASSLGPTGSSYEQYF. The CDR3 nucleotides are TGCGCCAGCAGCTTGGGACCGACAGGGTCCTCCTACGAGCAGTACTTC.

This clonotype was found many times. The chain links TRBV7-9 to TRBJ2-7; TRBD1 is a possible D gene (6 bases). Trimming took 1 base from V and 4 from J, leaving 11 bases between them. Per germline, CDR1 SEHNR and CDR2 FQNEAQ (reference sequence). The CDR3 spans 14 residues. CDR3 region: CASSLGLQGYEQYF. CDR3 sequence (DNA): TGTGCCAGCAGCTTAGGCCTTCAGGGGTACGAGCAGTACTTC.

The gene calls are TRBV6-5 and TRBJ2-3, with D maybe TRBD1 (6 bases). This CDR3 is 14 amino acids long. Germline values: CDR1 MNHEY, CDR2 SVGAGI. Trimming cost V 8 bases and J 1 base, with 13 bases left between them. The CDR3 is CASGTGYRTDTQYF. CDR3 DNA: TGTGCCAGCGGAACAGGGTATCGCACAGATACGCAGTATTTT.

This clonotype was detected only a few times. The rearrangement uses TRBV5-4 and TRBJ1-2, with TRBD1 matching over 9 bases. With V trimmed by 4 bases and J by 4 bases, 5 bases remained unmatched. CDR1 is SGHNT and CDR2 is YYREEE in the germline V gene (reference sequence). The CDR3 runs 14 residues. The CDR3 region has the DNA TGTGCCAGCAGCACGGGACAGGGCGGCTATGGCTACACCTTC. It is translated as CASSTGQGGYGYTF.

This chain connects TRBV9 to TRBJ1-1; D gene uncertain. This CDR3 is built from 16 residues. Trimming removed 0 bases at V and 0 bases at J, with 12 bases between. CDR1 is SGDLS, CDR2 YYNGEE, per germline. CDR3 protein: CASSVGTLPMNTEAFF. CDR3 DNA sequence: TGTGCCAGCAGCGTAGGAACATTGCCCATGAACACTGAAGCTTTCTTT.

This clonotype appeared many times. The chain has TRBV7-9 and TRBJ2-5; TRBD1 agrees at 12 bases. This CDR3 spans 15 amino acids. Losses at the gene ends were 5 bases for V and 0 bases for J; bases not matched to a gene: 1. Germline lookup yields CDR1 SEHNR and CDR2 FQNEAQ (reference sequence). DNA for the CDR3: TGTGCCAGCAGCCGGGACAGGGGGCACCAAGAGACCCAGTACTTC. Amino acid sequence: CASSRDRGHQETQYF.

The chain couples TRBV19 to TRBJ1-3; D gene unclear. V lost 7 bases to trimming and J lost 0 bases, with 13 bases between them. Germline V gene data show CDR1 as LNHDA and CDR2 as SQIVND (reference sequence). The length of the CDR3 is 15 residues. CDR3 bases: TGTGCCAGTACCGAGACGGCCGCCTCTGGAAACACCATATATTTT. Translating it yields CASTETAASGNTIYF.

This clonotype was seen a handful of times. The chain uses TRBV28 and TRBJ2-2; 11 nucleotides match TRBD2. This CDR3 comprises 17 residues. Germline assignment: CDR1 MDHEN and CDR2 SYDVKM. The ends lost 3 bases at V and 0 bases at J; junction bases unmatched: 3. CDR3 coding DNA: TGTGCCAGCAGTTTGCGGGGACTAGCGGCGAACACCGGGGAGCTGTTTTTT. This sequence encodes CASSLRGLAANTGELFF.

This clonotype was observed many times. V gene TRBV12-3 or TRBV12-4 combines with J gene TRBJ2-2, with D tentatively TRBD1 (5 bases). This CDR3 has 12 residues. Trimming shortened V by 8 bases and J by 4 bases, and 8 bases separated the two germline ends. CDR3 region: CASPRATGELFF. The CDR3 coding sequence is TGTGCCAGCCCCAGGGCCACCGGGGAGCTGTTTTTT.

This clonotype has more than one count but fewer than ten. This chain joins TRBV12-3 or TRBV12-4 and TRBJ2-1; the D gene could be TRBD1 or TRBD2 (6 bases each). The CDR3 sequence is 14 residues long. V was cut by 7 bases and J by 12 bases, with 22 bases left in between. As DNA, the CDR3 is TGTGCCAGCACCGGAAGGGGGGACTTGGGAATGCAGTTCTTC. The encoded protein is CASTGRGDLGMQFF.

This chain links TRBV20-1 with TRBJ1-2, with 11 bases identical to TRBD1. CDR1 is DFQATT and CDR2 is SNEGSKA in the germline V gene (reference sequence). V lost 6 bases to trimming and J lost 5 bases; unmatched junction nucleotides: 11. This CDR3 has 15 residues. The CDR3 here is CSARKSGTGGYGYTF. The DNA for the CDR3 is TGCAGTGCGAGAAAATCCGGGACAGGGGGATATGGCTACACCTTC.

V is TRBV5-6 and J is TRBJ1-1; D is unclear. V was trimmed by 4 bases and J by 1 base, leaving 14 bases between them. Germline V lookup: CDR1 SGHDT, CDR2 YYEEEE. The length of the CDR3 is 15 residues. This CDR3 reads CASSPLSGRNTEAFF. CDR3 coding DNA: TGTGCCAGCAGCCCCCTATCTGGGCGGAACACTGAAGCTTTCTTT.

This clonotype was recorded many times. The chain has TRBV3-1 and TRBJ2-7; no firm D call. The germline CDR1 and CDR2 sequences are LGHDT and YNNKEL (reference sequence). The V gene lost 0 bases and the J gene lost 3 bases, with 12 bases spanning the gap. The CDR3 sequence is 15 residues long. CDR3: CASSQDDTVRYEQYF. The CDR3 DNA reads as TGTGCCAGCAGCCAAGATGACACTGTCCGCTACGAGCAGTACTTC.

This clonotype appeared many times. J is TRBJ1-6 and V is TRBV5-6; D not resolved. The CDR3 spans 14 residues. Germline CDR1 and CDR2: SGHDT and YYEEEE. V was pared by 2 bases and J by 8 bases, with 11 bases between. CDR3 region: CASSFLSEDSPLHF. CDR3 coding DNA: TGTGCCAGCAGCTTCTTGTCAGAGGATTCACCCCTCCACTTT. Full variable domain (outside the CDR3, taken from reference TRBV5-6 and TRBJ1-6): DAGVTQSPTHLIKTRGQQVTLRCSPKSGHDTVSWYQQALGQGPQFIFQYYEEEERQRGNFPDRFSGHQFPNYSSELNVNALLLGDSALYLCASSFLSEDSPLHFGNGTRLTVT.